This T cell receptor beta chain was sequenced in a study of OX40 agonist ivuxolimab in advanced cancers. Profiled with immunoSEQ multiplex PCR; TCRdb holds only in-frame clones, not every one. The data hold around 84,000 clones, with roughly 80% observed a single time. V lost 1 base to trimming and J lost 4 bases, with 16 bases between them. The length of the CDR3 is 16 residues. Germline CDR1 SGHVS, CDR2 FQNEAQ. The sequence was obtained from an adult with an advanced solid tumor such as melanoma, head and neck, liver or kidney cancer. The sequenced sample was CD4+ or CD8+ T cells sorted from blood, obtained in a trial of the OX40 agonist ivuxolimab. This chain uses TRBV7-8 with TRBJ1-1, with D uncertain. CDR3 amino acids: CASSLVRPQSSTEAFF. The CDR3 DNA reads TGTGCCAGCAGCTTAGTGCGACCCCAATCGTCCACTGAAGCTTTCTTT.